The clone carrying this TCR beta chain was detected a few times. Its target is not known. Some clones are missing from TCRdb's copy, which holds only in-frame ones; the method was immunoSEQ multiplex PCR. The repertoire holds approximately 66,000 clones, with around 80% as singletons. This record belongs to a study of a mutant IDH1 vaccine in newly diagnosed glioma. Across the study: Previous care, which was radiotherapy, temozolomide, or both, most often involved both. Week 35 was safety follow-up visit V12; week 47 was end-of-study visit V13.

Germline V CDR1 and CDR2: MNHEY, SVGAGI. The CDR3 has 13 amino acids. Trimming took 2 bases from V and 3 from J, leaving 7 bases between them. Stated time point: week 35, safety follow-up. Each dose delivered 300 ug of mutant IDH1 20-mer peptide subcutaneously with imiquimod. Findings and caveats of the study: Pseudoprogression apparently tracked independently of changes in top peripheral T cell clonotypes.

The receptor's source is a man in his thirties or forties with glioma. V gene TRBV6-5 combines with J gene TRBJ2-5; no reliable D call. Sample: PBMCs, taken from a glioma patient whose treatment included an IDH1 peptide vaccine. CDR3 bases: TGTGCCAGCAGTTACATTCGGAAAGAGACCCAGTACTTC. Translating it yields CASSYIRKETQYF.